Listed below are T cell receptor beta chains from one sample, sequenced in a study of shared clonotypes between healthy human individuals. The data were produced by immunoSEQ multiplex PCR, yet TCRdb's version contains in-frame clones alone and is incomplete. The table lists about 2.4 million clones, more than 85% of them singletons, with 0.36% in the top ten. The sample taken for sequencing was naive CD4+ T cells from PBMCs. These receptors all come from a man aged 18 to 30 in good health. Some clones in this sample may be carry-over from other donors' samples. CDR3s include the opening cysteine and the closing phenylalanine or tryptophan. D genes are given only for firm matches. Only part of the rows carry a size: once, few, many, or a class if the clone is expanded.

V,length,J,D,size,CDR3,DNA
TRBV10-2,14,TRBJ2-1,TRBD2,.,CASGTSGRGGEQFF,TGCGCCAGCGGGACTAGCGGGAGGGGTGGTGAGCAGTTCTTC
TRBV5-8,14,TRBJ1-2,.,once,CASSLAGPLYGYTF,TGTGCCAGCAGCTTGGCGGGACCTCTATATGGCTACACCTTC
TRBV6-5,15,TRBJ2-3,TRBD1,.,CASSFETGGADTQYF,TGTGCCAGCAGCTTTGAAACAGGGGGAGCAGATACGCAGTATTTT
TRBV5-1,14,TRBJ2-7,.,.,CASSPQGIPAEQYF,TGCGCCAGCAGCCCTCAGGGTATTCCCGCCGAGCAGTACTTC
TRBV5-4,14,TRBJ1-4,.,few,CASSLFAESEKLFF,TGTGCCAGCAGCTTGTTCGCCGAGAGTGAAAAACTGTTTTTT
TRBV5-1,15,TRBJ2-3,TRBD1,.,CASSLRGQGTDTQYF,TGCGCCAGCAGCTTGCGGGGACAGGGGACAGATACGCAGTATTTT
TRBV10-1,14,TRBJ2-7,.,.,CASSETGTYVEQYF,TGCGCCAGCAGTGAAACCGGGACTTACGTGGAGCAGTACTTC
TRBV7-2,13,TRBJ2-4,TRBD2,.,CASSSGRGNIQYF,TGTGCCAGCAGCAGCGGGAGAGGAAACATTCAGTACTTC
TRBV7-3,16,TRBJ2-2,.,.,CASSHRTGTNTGELFF,TGTGCCAGCAGCCACCGAACAGGGACAAACACCGGGGAGCTGTTTTTT
TRBV10-3,12,TRBJ2-3,.,.,CAISAVGDTQYF,TGTGCCATCAGCGCCGTAGGGGATACGCAGTATTTT
TRBV28,15,TRBJ2-1,TRBD1,.,CASSPPGQSYNEQFF,TGTGCCAGCAGTCCCCCGGGACAGAGTTACAATGAGCAGTTCTTC
TRBV12-5,15,TRBJ2-1,.,.,CASGSPTGAYNEQFF,TGTGCTAGTGGTTCACCGACGGGGGCGTACAATGAGCAGTTCTTC
TRBV11-2,16,TRBJ1-6,.,.,CASSPRGPISNSPLHF,TGTGCCAGCAGCCCGCGGGGCCCTATAAGCAATTCACCCCTCCACTTT
TRBV7-2,14,TRBJ1-1,.,.,CASSLEGYGTEAFF,TGTGCCAGCAGCTTAGAAGGGTACGGCACTGAAGCTTTCTTT
TRBV11-1,14,TRBJ2-3,TRBD2,.,CASSFRLAGDTQYF,TGTGCCAGCAGCTTCAGACTAGCGGGAGATACGCAGTATTTT
TRBV28,16,TRBJ1-5,.,once,CASSLVDRYSNQPQHF,TGTGCCAGCAGTTTGGTGGACAGATATAGCAATCAGCCCCAGCATTTT
TRBV6-1,14,TRBJ2-7,TRBD2,.,CASRSGLLSYEQYF,TGTGCCAGCAGATCGGGACTACTCTCCTACGAGCAGTACTTC
TRBV19,14,TRBJ2-3,.,.,CASSTYRYTDTQYF,TGTGCCAGTAGTACCTACCGGTACACAGATACGCAGTATTTT
TRBV14,18,TRBJ1-5,.,.,CASSQDLSLHPTNQPQHF,TGTGCCAGCAGCCAAGATCTATCTTTACATCCCACAAATCAGCCCCAGCATTTT
TRBV5-1,15,TRBJ2-1,.,.,CASSFETVVNNEQFF,TGCGCCAGCAGCTTCGAGACAGTTGTAAACAATGAGCAGTTCTTC
TRBV29-1,14,TRBJ2-4,TRBD1,.,CSVEEGQAGNIQYF,TGCAGCGTTGAAGAGGGACAGGCAGGCAACATTCAGTACTTC
TRBV7-6,18,TRBJ1-5,TRBD1,.,CASSLVGRDRGNNQPQHF,TGTGCCAGCAGCTTAGTGGGTCGGGACAGGGGAAACAATCAGCCCCAGCATTTT
TRBV28,15,TRBJ2-5,.,.,CASTLFRGSWETQYF,TGTGCCAGCACCCTTTTTAGGGGGTCTTGGGAGACCCAGTACTTC
TRBV7-7,13,TRBJ2-2,.,.,CASSLVGSGELFF,TGTGCCAGCAGCTTAGTAGGTAGCGGGGAGCTGTTTTTT
TRBV28,14,TRBJ2-3,.,.,CASSLASGYDTQYF,TGTGCCAGCAGTTTAGCTTCCGGGTACGATACGCAGTATTTT
TRBV11-2,15,TRBJ1-2,.,once,CASSSLKEGPSGYTF,TGTGCCAGCAGCAGCTTAAAGGAAGGACCGAGTGGCTACACCTTC
TRBV6-5,14,TRBJ2-7,.,.,CASSYAIRGDEQYF,TGTGCCAGCAGTTACGCCATCAGGGGCGACGAGCAGTACTTC
TRBV4-1,17,TRBJ2-4,TRBD2,.,CASSQGLAGEAKNIQYF,TGCGCCAGCAGCCAGGGACTAGCGGGAGAAGCCAAAAACATTCAGTACTTC
TRBV5-1,15,TRBJ2-7,TRBD1,.,CASSSKGADSYEQYF,TGCGCCAGCAGCTCCAAGGGGGCTGACTCCTACGAGCAGTACTTC
TRBV6-4,12,TRBJ1-2,.,.,CASSDPVYGYTF,TGTGCCAGCAGTGACCCTGTTTATGGCTACACCTTC
TRBV5-1,17,TRBJ1-5,.,once,CASSLAAVAGGNQPQHF,TGCGCCAGCAGCTTGGCCGCGGTTGCGGGAGGCAATCAGCCCCAGCATTTT
TRBV6-5,14,TRBJ1-1,.,.,CASGQRALNTEAFF,TGTGCCAGCGGCCAGAGGGCTCTGAACACTGAAGCTTTCTTT